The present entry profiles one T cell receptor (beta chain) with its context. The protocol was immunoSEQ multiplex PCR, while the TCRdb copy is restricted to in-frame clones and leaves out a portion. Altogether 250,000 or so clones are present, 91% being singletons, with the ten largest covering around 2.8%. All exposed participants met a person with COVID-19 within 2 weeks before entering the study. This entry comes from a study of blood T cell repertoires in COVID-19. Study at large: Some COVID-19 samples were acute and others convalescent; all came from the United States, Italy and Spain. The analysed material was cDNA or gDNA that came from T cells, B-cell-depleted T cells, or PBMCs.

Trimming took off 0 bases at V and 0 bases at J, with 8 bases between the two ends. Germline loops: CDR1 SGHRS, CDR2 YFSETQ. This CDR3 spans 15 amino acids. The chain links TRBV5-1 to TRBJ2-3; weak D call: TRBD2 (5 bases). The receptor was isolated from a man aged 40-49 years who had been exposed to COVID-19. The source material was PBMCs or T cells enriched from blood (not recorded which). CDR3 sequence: CASSLAPGSTDTQYF. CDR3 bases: TGCGCCAGCAGCTTGGCCCCGGGGAGCACAGATACGCAGTATTTT.